This TCR beta chain was captured by sequencing in a study of shared clonotypes between healthy human individuals. Whole-study context: Three plates were used per donor for CD4 naive, three for CD4 memory, two for CD8 naive and one for CD8 memory. Study-wide points: Tissue TCR repertoires likely differ from these blood-only repertoires.

The CDR3 length is 19 residues. CDR1 is SGHRS and CDR2 is YFSETQ in the germline V gene. Losses at the gene ends were 3 bases for V and 0 bases for J; bases not matched to a gene: 9. A note on this clone: Its antigen is currently unknown.

CD4+ cells were split into CD45RA+ naive and CD45RA-negative memory subsets. Produced via immunoSEQ multiplex PCR; TCRdb's table is partial and in-frame only. This sample yields 2 million or so clones, of which about 95% are seen a single time; more than 0.1% belongs to the top ten. The sample taken for sequencing was naive CD4+ T cells sorted from blood. Subset indicated: CD45RA+ positively selected. V and J are TRBV5-1 and TRBJ2-1; TRBD2 agrees at 13 bases. The sequence was collected from a young man in good health. This chain's CDR3 is CASSSYGTSGADSYNEQFF. The CDR3 DNA is TGCGCCAGCAGCTCCTACGGGACTAGCGGGGCCGACTCCTACAATGAGCAGTTCTTC.